This passage covers 28 T cell receptor beta chains from one sample sequenced in a study of lung T cells in sarcoidosis with Löfgren's syndrome. From the reads, TCRdb called clonotypes with MiXCR, one entry per CDR3 protein. The sample lists fewer than 80,000 distinct CDR3 sequences; about 20% were seen once. The sequenced sample was CD4+ T cells from PBMCs. The receptors originated from a human donor with sarcoidosis (Löfgren's syndrome or another form), or a control subject (not recorded which).

With respect to this clonotype: This may come from a read error, since a much larger clone is one base off. The chain has TRBV20-1 and TRBJ2-1, with 12 positions matching TRBD2. The CDR3 sequence is 15 residues long. V trimming: 6 bases; J trimming: 8 bases; junction bases outside the gene matches: 11. Germline V CDR1 and CDR2: DFQATT, SNEGSKA (reference sequence). The CDR3 loop reads CSALSPLAGGDEQFF. CDR3 nucleotides: TGCAGTGCCCTTTCCCCCCTAGCGGGAGGGGATGAGCAGTTCTTC.

The chain recombines TRBV5-4 with TRBJ1-6, with TRBD1 as a possible D gene (6 bases). Per the germline V gene, CDR1 is SGHNT and CDR2 is YYREEE (reference sequence). Trimming shortened V by 1 base and J by 11 bases, and 13 bases separated the two germline ends. This CDR3 has 14 amino acids. For the CDR3, the DNA is TGTGCCAGCAGCTTGATGGGGGCGCCTCCACCCCTCCACTTT. This translates into CASSLMGAPPPLHF.

In regard to this clonotype: A much larger clone differs by one base, so this may be a read error. The chain links TRBV6-1 to TRBJ2-2, with 10 bases fitting TRBD1. Looked up from germline, CDR1 is MNHNS and CDR2 is SASEGT. The CDR3 contains 17 residues. V lost 8 bases to trimming and J lost 6 bases; unmatched junction nucleotides: 15. CDR3 region: CASFRGAGDRGPGELFF. In DNA form, the CDR3 reads TGTGCCAGCTTCCGGGGGGCGGGAGACAGGGGGCCCGGGGAGCTGTTTTTT.

This clonotype was observed at least ten times. The chain employs TRBV6-1 and TRBJ2-5, with D unresolved. From germline, CDR1 is MNHNS and CDR2 SASEGT. The CDR3 has 14 residues. The V end lost 2 bases, the J end lost 2 bases, and 9 bases lay between the germline ends. The DNA for the CDR3 is TGTGCCAGCAGTGAACGAACAGTTCAAGAGACCCAGTACTTC. It encodes CASSERTVQETQYF.

This clonotype was counted many times. V and J are TRBV20-1 and TRBJ1-3; TRBD1 agrees at 10 bases. V gave up 0 bases and J gave up 15 bases; unmatched junction bases: 5. In germline, CDR1 is DFQATT, CDR2 SNEGSKA (reference sequence). The CDR3 totals 12 residues. The CDR3 coding sequence is TGCAGTGCTAGAGATGCGGGACAGGGGCCATATTTT. As protein: CSARDAGQGPYF.

Ten or more counts support this clonotype. The chain has TRBV6-6 and TRBJ1-3; the D is unclear. Germline V gene data show CDR1 as MNHNY and CDR2 as SVGAGI (reference sequence). The CDR3 is 13 amino acids. V shed 0 bases and J shed 4 bases, with 4 bases lying between them. The CDR3 bases are TGTGCCAGCAGTTACTCGCCGGGAAACACCATATATTTT. Its protein is CASSYSPGNTIYF.

This clonotype was picked up a small number of times. The rearrangement uses TRBV2 and TRBJ1-1, with TRBD1 as a possible D gene (6 bases). Germline CDR1 is SNHLY and CDR2 is FYNNEI. The CDR3 is 14 residues long. With 7 bases removed from V and 2 bases from J, the gap between germline ends came to 14 bases. This CDR3 reads CASMIGGVNTEAFF. The CDR3, as DNA: TGTGCCAGCATGATCGGGGGCGTTAACACTGAAGCTTTCTTT.

Many counts were recorded for this clonotype. The CDR3 nucleotides are TGCAGTTTAGCGGGGGGGCCCACAGATACGCAGTATTTT. Translated: CSLAGGPTDTQYF. The chain combines TRBV20-1 with TRBJ2-3; TRBD2 aligns across 11 bases. CDR1 and CDR2 (germline): DFQATT, SNEGSKA (reference sequence). V trimming: 8 bases; J trimming: 2 bases; junction bases outside the gene matches: 3. This CDR3 is 13 amino acids long.

Only one count was recorded for this clonotype. V is TRBV10-1 and J is TRBJ2-1; the D gene is possibly TRBD2 (6 bases). Trimming removed 4 bases from V and 9 bases from J, with 13 bases in between. The germline CDR1 and CDR2 sequences are WNHNN and SYGVQD (reference sequence). The CDR3 contains 13 residues. The CDR3 region is CASSGTIRTEQFF. In DNA, the CDR3 is TGCGCCAGCAGTGGGACTATAAGGACTGAGCAGTTCTTC.

This clonotype was seen ten or more times. This chain uses TRBV6-2 or TRBV6-3 with TRBJ2-7; D gene unclear. In germline, CDR1 is MNHEY, CDR2 SVGEGT. There are 11 residues in the CDR3. V was cut by 6 bases and J by 6 bases, with 9 bases left in between. CDR3 region: CASSRAGEQYF. CDR3 coding DNA: TGTGCCAGCAGCCGAGCAGGCGAGCAGTACTTC.

In this sample, this clonotype turned up many times. The J gene is TRBJ1-1, the V gene TRBV7-3; TRBD1 is a possible D gene (5 bases). CDR3 length equals 14 residues. Germline V gene sequence: CDR1 SGHTA, CDR2 FQGTGA. The V and J ends lost 4 bases and 4 bases respectively, with 13 bases between them. DNA of the CDR3: TGTGCCAGCAGCTCGGGACCGGTGAGCACTGAAGCTTTCTTT. Encoded protein: CASSSGPVSTEAFF. The full variable domain, rest sourced from reference TRBV7-3 and TRBJ1-1, is GAGVSQTPSNKVTEKGKYVELRCDPISGHTALYWYRQSLGQGPEFLIYFQGTGAADDSGLPNDRFFAVRPEGSVSTLKIQRTERGDSAVYLCASSSGPVSTEAFFGQGTRLTVV.

This clonotype was counted at least ten times. The chain couples TRBV7-2 to TRBJ2-3, with a possible D match to TRBD2 (6 bases). The CDR3 sequence is 15 residues long. Between the trimmed V and J ends, which lost 1 base and 0 bases, there was a span of 8 bases. Germline V gene sequence: CDR1 SGHTA, CDR2 FQGNSA. CDR3 protein: CASSLVAASTDTQYF. Written as DNA, the CDR3 is TGTGCCAGCAGCTTAGTAGCGGCCAGCACAGATACGCAGTATTTT.

This clonotype was counted only a few times. The chain uses TRBV12-3 or TRBV12-4 and TRBJ1-1, with D hard to call. V was pared by 5 bases and J by 3 bases, with 13 bases between. The CDR3 consists of 14 residues. The CDR3 DNA reads TGTGCCAGCAGTCTTAGACCTTGGGACACTGAAGCTTTCTTT. Its protein is CASSLRPWDTEAFF.

In the case of this clonotype: The conserved phenylalanine or tryptophan normally closing the CDR3 is absent here, so this likely arose from a read error. V is TRBV2 and J is TRBJ1-2, with D possibly matching TRBD1 (5 bases). The CDR3 has 12 amino acids. CDR1 is SNHLY, CDR2 FYNNEI, per germline. V lost 3 bases and J 7 bases, leaving 9 bases between the germline ends. The CDR3 region is CASSDQGIGYTY. In DNA form, the CDR3 reads TGTGCCAGCAGTGACCAGGGAATTGGCTACACCTAC.

This clonotype has only a few counts. The gene calls are TRBV5-4 and TRBJ2-7, with TRBD2 matching over 11 bases. The ends lost 4 bases at V and 3 bases at J; junction bases unmatched: 3. Germline assignment: CDR1 SGHNT and CDR2 YYREEE (reference sequence). This CDR3 is built from 14 residues. Here the CDR3 reads CASSLGTSGYEQYV. Here the CDR3 DNA reads TGTGCCAGCAGCCTGGGGACTAGCGGCTACGAGCAGTACGTC.

This clonotype was seen a handful of times. V usage is TRBV29-1 and J usage is TRBJ2-5; tentative D call: TRBD1 (6 bases). The V end lost 7 bases, the J end lost 2 bases, and 17 bases lay between the germline ends. Looked up from germline, CDR1 is SQVTM and CDR2 is ANQGSEA. The CDR3 is made up of 14 amino acids. In DNA form, the CDR3 reads TGCAGCGCCGGGGCAGGGGCCTTTCAAGAGACCCAGTACTTC. Its protein product is CSAGAGAFQETQYF. Full variable domain (outside the CDR3, taken from reference TRBV29-1 and TRBJ2-5): SAVISQKPSRDICQRGTSLTIQCQVDSQVTMMFWYRQQPGQSLTLIATANQGSEATYESGFVIDKFPISRPNLTFSTLTVSNMSPEDSSIYLCSAGAGAFQETQYFGPGTRLLVL.

V is TRBV5-4 and J is TRBJ2-3; 8 nucleotides line up with TRBD2. CDR1 and CDR2 (germline): SGHNT, YYREEE (reference sequence). CDR3 size: 16 residues. Trimming at V came to 4 bases and at J to 3 bases, leaving 10 bases not matched to a gene. CDR3 in amino acids: CASSIPGTSLTDTQYF. The CDR3 DNA follows: TGTGCCAGCAGCATCCCCGGGACTAGTCTTACAGATACGCAGTATTTT.

The CDR3 nucleotides are TGTGCCAGCAGCCAACGAGACAGGGACGGGACCCAGTACTTC. This translates into CASSQRDRDGTQYF. The chain joins TRBV3-1 to TRBJ2-5; 7 nucleotides agree with TRBD1. The CDR3 contains 14 residues. J lost 7 bases, V lost 2 bases, and 7 bases had no gene match. Per germline, CDR1 LGHDT and CDR2 YNNKEL (reference sequence).

Remarks on this clonotype: A read error is likely, as this CDR3 ends without the conserved phenylalanine or tryptophan. The rearrangement uses TRBV5-1 and TRBJ2-3; tentatively, D is TRBD1 or TRBD2 (6 bases each). CDR1 and CDR2 from the germline V gene are SGHRS and YFSETQ. V was pared by 4 bases and J by 8 bases, with 11 bases between. This CDR3 is built from 12 residues. CDR3 DNA sequence: TGCGCCAGCAGCGGTGAGGGGGGTACGCAGTATTTA. This sequence encodes CASSGEGGTQYL.

This clonotype is a singleton in its sample. This may be a read error, as it is one base from a much larger clone. The DNA is left out, because the CDR3 cannot be placed on it with certainty; the CDR3 is given as TCRdb lists it. The CDR3 loop reads CASILVPASYEQYF. The V call is TRBV28, the J call TRBJ2-7; TRBD1 was called by the table and not checked on the DNA. Germline CDR1 MDHEN, CDR2 SYDVKM. The CDR3 length is 14 residues, termini included.

This clonotype was seen many times. This rearrangement joins TRBV7-9 to TRBJ2-7; the D is unclear. Trimming took off 1 base at V and 0 bases at J, with 7 bases between the two ends. The CDR3 length is 14 residues. Germline-derived CDR1 and CDR2 are SEHNR and FQNEAQ (reference sequence). CDR3 in DNA: TGTGCCAGCAGCTTAGTCAGGAGCTCCTACGAGCAGTACGTC. As protein: CASSLVRSSYEQYV.

The chain joins TRBV12-5 to TRBJ2-7, with TRBD1 matching over 11 bases. The CDR3 has 16 residues. CDR1 and CDR2 from the germline V gene are LGHNT and FRNRAP. V shed 0 bases, J shed 5 bases, and the junction held 6 bases outside the gene matches. The CDR3 nucleotides read TGTGCTAGTGGTTTGGTAAGAACGGACAGGGGGCACGAGCAGTACTTC. This translates into CASGLVRTDRGHEQYF.

This clonotype has at least ten counts. The chain is built from TRBV4-2 and TRBJ2-7; 7 bases align to TRBD2. This CDR3 is built from 14 residues. V gave up 1 base and J gave up 4 bases; unmatched junction bases: 4. Looked up from germline, CDR1 is LGHNA and CDR2 is YNFKEQ. The CDR3 DNA follows: TGTGCCAGCAGCCAAGGCCTAGCGGATTACGAGCAGTACTTC. Translating it yields CASSQGLADYEQYF.

This clonotype appeared many times. This chain connects TRBV20-1 to TRBJ2-3, with a tentative D call TRBD2 (6 bases). The V gene's germline CDR1 is DFQATT and CDR2 SNEGSKA (reference sequence). Trimming cost V 6 bases and J 2 bases, with 15 bases left between them. This CDR3 has 14 residues. CDR3 sequence (DNA): TGCAGTGCAACGCGGGGCGGGCTCACAGATACGCAGTATTTT. Translation gives CSATRGGLTDTQYF.

In its sample, this clonotype was seen a few times. This chain connects TRBV14 to TRBJ2-4; no reliable D call. CDR3 length: 12 amino acids. Looked up from germline, CDR1 is SGHDN and CDR2 is FVKESK. The ends were cut back, 3 bases at V and 6 bases at J, with 6 bases in the middle. CDR3 residues: CASSQDRNIQYF. The CDR3 DNA sequence: TGTGCCAGCAGCCAGGACCGAAACATTCAGTACTTC.

In regard to this clonotype: Since the CDR3 does not end with the conserved phenylalanine or tryptophan, this likely comes from a read error. The V gene is TRBV12-3 or TRBV12-4, the J gene TRBJ1-1; D perhaps matches TRBD1 (5 bases). This CDR3 has 13 residues. The V and J ends lost 0 bases and 10 bases respectively, with 12 bases between them. The CDR3 region has the DNA TGTGCCAGCAGTTTAGCGCTGGGGACCGGAGCTTTCATT. This gives the protein CASSLALGTGAFI.

This clonotype has ten or more counts. The V and J genes are TRBV20-1 and TRBJ1-1, with TRBD1 matching 7 bases. The CDR3 consists of 14 residues. Trimming removed 2 bases from V and 6 bases from J; junction bases left unmatched: 9. CDR1 and CDR2 (germline): DFQATT, SNEGSKA (reference sequence). The CDR3 sequence is CSARTGEGAPEAFF. DNA for the CDR3: TGCAGTGCTAGAACAGGGGAGGGGGCGCCTGAAGCTTTCTTT.

Regarding this clonotype: The junction shows a germline mismatch at one end, possibly a read error. The chain joins TRBV2 to TRBJ2-1, with D perhaps TRBD2 (5 bases). Germline CDR1 SNHLY, CDR2 FYNNEI. The CDR3 has 12 amino acids. The CDR3 is CASKLGSNERFF. DNA for the CDR3: TGTGCCAGCAAGCTAGGGAGTAATGAGCGGTTCTTC.